Listed below are T cell receptor beta chains from one sample, sequenced in a study of T cells after yellow fever vaccination. TCRdb reprocessed the 5' RACE reads with MiXCR, giving one entry per CDR3 protein. The sample holds 250,000 or so distinct CDR3 sequences, over 3% seen once. The specimen comprised PBMCs, sampled 15 days after the yellow fever booster vaccination. The origin of the receptors is a young man who received the YFV17D yellow fever vaccine. Each CDR3 is given with its conserved first and last residue. The D gene is left open where the match is weak. Not all rows give a size; the values are once, few, many and, for expanded clones, a class.

many NA TRBJ1-2 TRBV27 CASSGGGSGPGPYGYTF TGTGCCAGCAGTGGAGGGGGGTCTGGTCCTGGACCCTATGGCTACACCTTC
many TRBD1 TRBJ2-7 TRBV5-1 CASSPDRGQGQQYF TGCGCCAGCAGCCCCGACAGAGGACAGGGGCAGCAGTACTTC
many TRBD1 TRBJ2-7 TRBV7-2 CASRKTGGGSSYEQYF TGTGCCAGCAGAAAAACAGGGGGTGGGAGCTCCTACGAGCAGTACTTC
many NA TRBJ1-1 TRBV7-9 CASSQQGNTEAFF TGTGCCAGCAGTCAACAGGGGAACACTGAAGCTTTCTTT
many TRBD1 TRBJ2-1 TRBV24-1 CATSDPGTGPYNEQFF TGTGCCACCAGTGACCCCGGGACAGGGCCCTACAATGAGCAGTTCTTC
many NA TRBJ2-1 TRBV27 CASSYTSGPYYEQFF TGTGCCAGCAGTTACACCAGCGGGCCCTATTATGAGCAGTTCTTC
many TRBD2 TRBJ2-3 TRBV20-1 CSARVLAGTDTQYF TGCAGTGCTAGAGTTCTAGCGGGCACAGATACGCAGTATTTT
many NA TRBJ1-6 TRBV4-3 CASSQVGGEGSPLHF TGCGCCAGCAGCCAAGTAGGAGGGGAGGGGTCACCCCTCCACTTT
many TRBD2 TRBJ2-3 TRBV15 CATSSSAGLTDTQYF TGTGCCACCAGCAGCTCAGCGGGGCTCACAGATACGCAGTATTTT
many NA TRBJ2-5 TRBV5-1 CASKRQPNQETQYF TGCGCCAGCAAAAGACAGCCTAACCAAGAGACCCAGTACTTC
many NA TRBJ2-1 TRBV7-2 CASSFTGSGRNEQFF TGTGCCAGCAGCTTCACAGGATCCGGTCGCAATGAGCAGTTCTTC
many TRBD2 TRBJ2-1 TRBV20-1 CSASSAGLYNEQFF TGCAGTGCTAGCTCAGCGGGGCTCTACAATGAGCAGTTCTTC
many NA TRBJ2-3 TRBV23-1 CASFIPEPTSDTQYF TGCGCCAGCTTCATCCCGGAGCCGACATCAGATACGCAGTATTTT
many TRBD1 TRBJ1-4 TRBV7-9 CASSQQGVDNEKLFF TGTGCCAGCAGCCAACAGGGGGTGGATAATGAAAAACTGTTTTTT
many NA TRBJ1-1 TRBV12-3/TRBV12-4 CASSWGAEAFF TGTGCCAGCAGTTGGGGGGCTGAAGCTTTCTTT
many NA TRBJ2-5 TRBV7-2 CASSSTQETQYF TGTGCCAGCAGCTCGACTCAAGAGACCCAGTACTTC
many NA TRBJ1-1 TRBV5-1 CASSVDEGGGYF TGCGCCAGCAGCGTCGACGAGGGGGGAGGTTACTTT
NA NA TRBJ2-7 TRBV4-1 CASSPHSGPTYEQYF TGCGCCAGCAGTCCTCACTCCGGTCCCACCTACGAGCAGTACTTC
many NA TRBJ1-1 TRBV7-2 CASSLRQTNTEAFF TGTGCCAGCAGCCTTAGACAGACCAACACTGAAGCTTTCTTT
many NA TRBJ2-7 TRBV6-2/TRBV6-3 CASSYPRGANLYEQYF TGTGCCAGCAGTTACCCCCGTGGGGCGAACCTTTACGAGCAGTACTTC
many TRBD1 TRBJ1-2 TRBV24-1 CATSDGTDYGYTF TGTGCCACCAGTGATGGGACAGACTATGGCTACACCTTC
many NA TRBJ1-2 TRBV12-3/TRBV12-4 CASSLRGSGYTF TGTGCCAGCAGTTTACGGGGATCTGGCTACACCTTC
many NA TRBJ1-6 TRBV5-1 CASSPYLAGANNSPLHF TGCGCCAGCAGCCCATACCTCGCTGGTGCCAATAATTCACCCCTCCACTTT
many TRBD1 TRBJ1-5 TRBV20-1 CSAGGQAYSNQPQHF TGCAGTGCTGGGGGACAGGCATATAGCAATCAGCCCCAGCATTTT
NA TRBD1 TRBJ2-6 TRBV10-2 CASSEYRGAYSGANVLTF TGCGCCAGCAGTGAGTACAGGGGAGCGTACTCTGGGGCCAACGTCCTGACTTTC
many NA TRBJ1-2 TRBV27 CASSPTLPGHSNYGYTF TGTGCCAGCAGTCCGACCCTTCCGGGACACTCTAACTATGGCTACACCTTC
many TRBD1 TRBJ1-2 TRBV12-3/TRBV12-4 CASSPNGGGSGYTF TGTGCCAGCAGCCCTAATGGAGGGGGCAGTGGCTACACCTTC
many TRBD1 TRBJ2-3 TRBV7-9 CASSTWDRAATDTQYF TGTGCCAGCAGCACCTGGGACAGGGCGGCGACAGATACGCAGTATTTT
many NA TRBJ2-2 TRBV7-3 CASSPGTQGTGELFF TGTGCCAGCAGCCCCGGGACCCAAGGCACCGGGGAGCTGTTTTTT
many TRBD2 TRBJ2-1 TRBV12-3/TRBV12-4 CASSLRRGGLNEQFF TGTGCCAGCAGTTTACGGCGGGGGGGCCTAAATGAGCAGTTCTTC
few TRBD2 TRBJ2-7 TRBV7-6 CASSRGTSMTYEQYF TGTGCCAGCAGCCGCGGGACTAGCATGACCTACGAGCAGTACTTC
many NA TRBJ2-7 TRBV5-1 CASSLRVPDEQYF TGCGCCAGCAGCTTAAGGGTCCCCGACGAGCAGTACTTC
many NA TRBJ1-1 TRBV29-1 CSVSSREAFF TGCAGCGTTTCCTCCAGGGAAGCTTTCTTT
many TRBD1 TRBJ2-6 TRBV4-2 CASSPDRGQGANVLTF TGTGCCAGCAGCCCCGACAGGGGGCAGGGGGCCAACGTCCTGACTTTC
many TRBD1 TRBJ2-5 TRBV5-1 CASRSTTGTKTQYF TGCGCCAGCCGCTCCACGACAGGGACGAAGACCCAGTACTTC
many NA TRBJ2-5 TRBV20-1 CSARRGTESEETQYF TGCAGTGCTAGACGGGGGACAGAGTCGGAAGAGACCCAGTACTTC
many NA TRBJ2-3 TRBV19 CASTNRIRDTQYF TGTGCCAGTACAAACCGGATAAGAGATACGCAGTATTTT
many NA TRBJ2-5 TRBV7-6 CASSPLGRAETQYF TGTGCCAGCTCTCCATTAGGCAGGGCCGAGACCCAGTACTTC
many TRBD1 TRBJ1-2 TRBV4-1 CASSQEGQVIYGYTF TGCGCCAGCAGCCAAGAGGGACAGGTCATCTATGGCTACACCTTC
many NA TRBJ1-1 TRBV29-1 CSVDQNTEAFF TGCAGCGTTGATCAGAACACTGAAGCTTTCTTT
many TRBD1 TRBJ1-1 TRBV6-6 CASSTLTGAYTEAFF TGTGCCAGCAGTACCCTGACAGGGGCCTACACTGAAGCTTTCTTT
many NA TRBJ2-3 TRBV7-9 CASSSGNPFPDTQYF TGTGCCAGCAGCTCAGGGAACCCGTTCCCAGATACGCAGTATTTT
many TRBD1 TRBJ2-7 TRBV6-1 CASSEPGGQGFREQYF TGTGCCAGCAGTGAACCCGGAGGACAGGGTTTTCGGGAGCAGTACTTC
many NA TRBJ2-5 TRBV11-2 CASSLDPSSETQYF TGTGCCAGCAGCTTAGATCCTTCCTCGGAGACCCAGTACTTC
many NA TRBJ2-7 TRBV9 CASTPRDGGYEQYF TGTGCCAGCACCCCCCGGGACGGTGGTTACGAGCAGTACTTC
many TRBD2 TRBJ2-1 TRBV7-9 CASSLLAGANNEQFF TGTGCCAGCAGCTTACTAGCGGGGGCCAACAATGAGCAGTTCTTC
many TRBD2 TRBJ2-5 TRBV7-2 CASSLVPSGGSQETQYF TGTGCCAGCAGCTTAGTTCCTAGCGGGGGCTCCCAAGAGACCCAGTACTTC
many NA TRBJ2-2 TRBV7-2 CASSTTGGGELFF TGTGCCAGCAGTACCACCGGGGGCGGGGAGCTGTTTTTT
many NA TRBJ1-1 TRBV18 CASSSQRVLEYTEAFF TGTGCCAGCTCAAGCCAGAGAGTCCTTGAGTACACTGAAGCTTTCTTT
NA TRBD2 TRBJ2-7 TRBV5-1 CASSLEISGVSYEQYF TGCGCCAGCAGCTTGGAGATTAGCGGGGTCTCCTACGAGCAGTACTTC
many TRBD1 TRBJ2-2 TRBV24-1 CATSDKRTGRENTGELFF TGTGCCACCAGTGACAAACGGACAGGACGAGAGAACACCGGGGAGCTGTTTTTT